This T cell receptor beta chain is drawn from a study of cytomegalovirus exposure and HLA in healthy donors. Germline CDR1 SGHNT, CDR2 YYREEE (reference sequence). This CDR3 spans 15 amino acids. Trimming removed 4 bases from V and 0 bases from J, with 12 bases in between. On this clone itself: What it binds is not known.

Overall study results and limits: Confirmation was obtained in vitro that three CMV-associated chains are specific for CMV antigens.

PCR primers comprised 60 Vbeta and 13 Jbeta primers. TCRdb's copy holds only in-frame clones and misses some; the assay was immunoSEQ multiplex PCR. This sample's table has about 160,000 clones. Sequencing was performed on PBMCs. The V gene is TRBV5-4, the J gene TRBJ2-3; maybe TRBD2 (6 bases). This TCR was sampled from a woman in her fifties or sixties in good health and CMV-seronegative. This CDR3 is CASSRGTLSTDTQYF. The CDR3 coding sequence is TGTGCCAGCAGCCGGGGGACCCTCAGCACAGATACGCAGTATTTT.